This passage covers 8 T cell receptor beta chains from one sample sequenced in a study of blood T cell repertoires in COVID-19. Assay: immunoSEQ multiplex PCR; the TCRdb copy retains only in-frame clones and omits some. The table has 99,000 or so clones, roughly nine tenths seen once. Sequencing was done on a sample of peripheral blood. These receptors all stem from a human donor in a cohort sampled during active COVID-19.

The chain is built from TRBV28 and TRBJ1-1; 7 bases align to TRBD1. This CDR3 is built from 13 residues. The germline CDR1 and CDR2 sequences are MDHEN and SYDVKM. V was pared by 8 bases and J by 1 base, with 4 bases of the junction left unmatched. CDR3 nucleotide sequence: TGTGCCAGCCGAAACAGGGGGAACACTGAAGCTTTCTTT. Encoded protein: CASRNRGNTEAFF. The complete variable domain, with remaining parts taken from reference TRBV28 and TRBJ1-1, reads DVKVTQSSRYLVKRTGEKVFLECVQDMDHENMFWYRQDPGLGLRLIYFSYDVKMKEKGDIPEGYSVSREKKERFSLILESASTNQTSMYLCASRNRGNTEAFFGQGTRLTVV.

V usage is TRBV5-4 and J usage is TRBJ2-3, with a tentative D call TRBD2 (5 bases). CDR1 SGHNT and CDR2 YYREEE come from the germline V gene (reference sequence). This CDR3 comprises 12 residues. The V and J ends lost 1 base and 6 bases respectively, with 6 bases between them. The CDR3 is CASSLPGDTQYF. The CDR3 DNA is TGTGCCAGCAGCTTGCCGGGGGATACGCAGTATTTT.

The rearrangement links TRBV15 to TRBJ1-4; no definite D call. With 0 bases removed from V and 8 bases from J, the gap between germline ends came to 7 bases. The CDR3 extends over 13 amino acids. Germline CDR1 and CDR2: LNHNV and YYDKDF (reference sequence). CDR3 in amino acids: CATSRDQLEKLFF. The CDR3 DNA is TGTGCCACCAGCAGAGATCAACTGGAAAAACTGTTTTTT.

The chain combines TRBV10-1 with TRBJ2-7; possible D gene TRBD1, 6 bases. Deletions cut 0 bases from V and 6 bases from J, with 15 bases between. The CDR3 has 15 residues. CDR1 is WNHNN and CDR2 is SYGVQD in the germline V gene (reference sequence). The CDR3 reads CASSESFGTRLEQYF. The CDR3 DNA reads TGCGCCAGCAGTGAGTCGTTTGGGACACGACTCGAGCAGTACTTC.

V usage is TRBV6-6 and J usage is TRBJ1-1; 7 nucleotides line up with TRBD1. Germline V gives CDR1 MNHNY, CDR2 SVGAGI (reference sequence). The CDR3 has 15 residues. V trimming: 0 bases; J trimming: 6 bases; junction bases outside the gene matches: 7. DNA of the CDR3: TGTGCCAGCAGTTACTCGGCAGGGGGTAAGGCTGAAGCTTTCTTT. Translating gives CASSYSAGGKAEAFF.

The chain carries TRBV6-2 or TRBV6-3 and TRBJ2-7, with 8 bases identical to TRBD1. Germline V gene sequence: CDR1 MNHEY, CDR2 SVGEGT. The V segment lost 2 bases and the J segment 8 bases; nucleotides outside the gene matches: 8. CDR3 length: 14 amino acids. CDR3 DNA: TGTGCCAGCAGTTACGCGTCAGGGGGCTGGCAGCAGTACTTC. Protein product: CASSYASGGWQQYF.

This chain joins TRBV5-6 and TRBJ1-5, with 7 nucleotides matching TRBD1. V lost 4 bases, J lost 5 bases, and 6 bases stayed unmatched. The CDR3 spans 14 residues. The V gene's germline CDR1 is SGHDT and CDR2 YYEEEE. CDR3 region: CASSIRDSHQPQHF. The CDR3, as DNA: TGTGCCAGCAGCATAAGGGACAGCCATCAGCCCCAGCATTTT.

The CDR3 bases are TGTGCCAGCAGTTACACTGGACTAGCCTCCACAGATACGCAGTATTTT. Encoded protein: CASSYTGLASTDTQYF. The rearrangement joins TRBV6-5 to TRBJ2-3; 8 positions match TRBD2. The V gene's germline CDR1 is MNHEY and CDR2 SVGAGI. The CDR3 is made up of 16 amino acids. V gave up 2 bases and J gave up 2 bases; unmatched junction bases: 6.